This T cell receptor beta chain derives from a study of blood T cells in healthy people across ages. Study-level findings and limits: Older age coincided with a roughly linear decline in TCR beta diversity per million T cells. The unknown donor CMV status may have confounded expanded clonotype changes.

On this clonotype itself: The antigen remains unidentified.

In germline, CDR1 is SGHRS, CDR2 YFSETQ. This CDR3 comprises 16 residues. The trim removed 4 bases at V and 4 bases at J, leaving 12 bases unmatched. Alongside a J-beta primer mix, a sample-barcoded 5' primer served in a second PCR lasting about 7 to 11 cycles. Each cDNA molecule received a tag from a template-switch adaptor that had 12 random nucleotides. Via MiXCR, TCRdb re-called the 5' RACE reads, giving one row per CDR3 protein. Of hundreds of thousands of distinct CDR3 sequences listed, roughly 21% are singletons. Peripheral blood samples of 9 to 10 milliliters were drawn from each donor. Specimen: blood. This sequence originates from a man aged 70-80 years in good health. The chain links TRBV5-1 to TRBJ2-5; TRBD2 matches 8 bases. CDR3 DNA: TGCGCCAGCAGCCCACCGGGACTAGGGGACGGAGAGACCCAGTACTTC. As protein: CASSPPGLGDGETQYF.